A selection of T cell receptor beta chains follows, all from one sample in a study of cytomegalovirus exposure and HLA in healthy donors. Some clones are missing from TCRdb's copy, which holds only in-frame ones; the method was immunoSEQ multiplex PCR. The sample holds around 98,000 clones; approximately 90% are singletons and the top ten take 3.9%. The source material was PBMCs. These receptors were collected from a woman under 40 in good health and CMV-seronegative. The CDR3 runs from the conserved cysteine through the conserved F or W. The D gene is left open where the match is weak. A row's size may be missing; if present it is once, few, many or a size class.

>TRBV25-1|.|TRBJ2-7|once
CASSDYSYEQYF
TGTGCCAGCAGTGACTACTCCTACGAGCAGTACTTC
>TRBV6-1|.|TRBJ2-1|.
CASKQGALNEQFF
TGTGCCAGCAAACAGGGTGCCCTCAATGAGCAGTTCTTC
>TRBV15|.|TRBJ1-2|once
CATSRAGTYGYTF
TGTGCCACCAGCAGAGCGGGTACCTATGGCTACACCTTC
>TRBV13|.|TRBJ2-7|.
CASLDRSSYEQYF
TGTGCCAGCTTAGACAGGAGCTCCTACGAGCAGTACTTC
>TRBV4-1|.|TRBJ2-1|once
CASSQGDSSYNEQFF
TGCGCCAGCAGCCAAGGTGATAGCTCCTACAATGAGCAGTTCTTC
>TRBV6-4|TRBD1|TRBJ2-7|.
CASRDFLRQGKARRSSYEQYF
TGTGCCAGCAGGGACTTCTTAAGACAGGGGAAGGCGCGGCGCAGCTCCTACGAGCAGTACTTC
>TRBV13|.|TRBJ1-5|once
CASSYRGGNQPQHF
TGTGCCAGCAGCTACCGAGGCGGCAATCAGCCCCAGCATTTT
>TRBV12-5|TRBD2|TRBJ2-3|.
CASGMGLAGGTDTQYF
TGTGCTAGTGGTATGGGACTAGCGGGAGGCACAGATACGCAGTATTTT
>TRBV7-8|.|TRBJ2-5|.
CASSLRGPMETQYF
TGTGCCAGCAGCTTAAGGGGCCCGATGGAGACCCAGTACTTC
>TRBV7-8|TRBD1|TRBJ2-7|.
CASSSDRATVDSSYEQYF
TGTGCCAGCAGCTCTGACAGGGCAACGGTGGATAGCTCCTACGAGCAGTACTTC
>TRBV6-1|.|TRBJ2-7|.
CASSEGAGHSYEQYF
TGTGCCAGCAGTGAAGGGGCGGGGCACTCCTACGAGCAGTACTTC
>TRBV20-1|.|TRBJ2-7|.
CSAMTAYEQYF
TGCAGTGCCATGACTGCTTACGAGCAGTACTTC
>TRBV7-9|TRBD2|TRBJ2-1|.
CASSLGLAGPNEQFF
TGTGCCAGCAGCTTAGGGCTAGCGGGACCCAATGAGCAGTTCTTC
>TRBV19|TRBD1|TRBJ1-5|.
CATHLQGAGQPQHF
TGTGCCACTCATCTCCAGGGGGCCGGGCAGCCCCAGCATTTT
>TRBV6-5|.|TRBJ1-2|.
CASSYRTDRYGYTF
TGTGCCAGCAGTTATCGAACAGACCGCTATGGCTACACCTTC
>TRBV4-3|.|TRBJ2-1|.
CASSQVNLLAEQFF
TGCGCCAGCAGCCAAGTTAATCTTTTAGCTGAGCAGTTCTTC
>TRBV29-1|TRBD2|TRBJ2-3|few
CSVVRLAGDTQYF
TGCAGCGTTGTCCGGCTAGCGGGAGATACGCAGTATTTT
>TRBV10-3|TRBD1|TRBJ1-1|.
CAIIGTGGTEAFF
TGTGCCATCATAGGGACAGGGGGCACTGAAGCTTTCTTT
>TRBV27|.|TRBJ2-7|.
CASSPQFSSYEQYF
TGTGCCAGCAGCCCACAGTTTTCCTCCTACGAGCAGTACTTC
>TRBV14|.|TRBJ1-2|.
CASSPGIYYGYTF
TGTGCCAGCAGCCCCGGTATCTACTATGGCTACACCTTC
>TRBV27|.|TRBJ2-1|.
CASSFIGSSYNEQFF
TGTGCCAGCAGTTTCATCGGGAGCTCCTACAATGAGCAGTTCTTC
>TRBV6-1|TRBD1|TRBJ2-1|.
CASSAFTGQSIYNEQFF
TGTGCCAGCAGTGCGTTTACGGGACAGAGTATTTACAATGAGCAGTTCTTC
>TRBV10-2|.|TRBJ2-5|.
CASWGVGGEETQYF
TGCGCCTCCTGGGGTGTGGGGGGAGAAGAGACCCAGTACTTC
>TRBV9|.|TRBJ1-4|once
CASSVANPTRAANEKLFF
TGTGCCAGCAGCGTAGCTAATCCTACGAGAGCGGCTAATGAAAAACTGTTTTTT
>TRBV7-7|TRBD1|TRBJ2-5|.
CASSLGPGQGGETQYF
TGTGCCAGCAGCTTAGGGCCGGGACAGGGAGGAGAGACCCAGTACTTC
>TRBV7-2|TRBD1|TRBJ1-1|few
CASSLASQGAPAFF
TGTGCCAGCAGCTTGGCTTCACAGGGGGCGCCCGCTTTCTTT
>TRBV5-1|.|TRBJ2-1|once
CASSITGSDNEQFF
TGCGCCAGCAGCATAACTGGGAGCGACAATGAGCAGTTCTTC
>TRBV4-1|.|TRBJ1-3|.
CASSQDRVNTIYF
TGCGCCAGCAGCCAAGACAGGGTAAACACCATATATTTT
>TRBV7-9|TRBD1|TRBJ1-1|few
CASSLTGDTEAFF
TGTGCCAGCAGCCTTACAGGGGACACTGAAGCTTTCTTT
>TRBV25-1|TRBD1|TRBJ1-1|once
CASGRTGGIGNTEAFF
TGTGCCAGCGGACGGACAGGGGGTATCGGGAACACTGAAGCTTTCTTT
>TRBV2|.|TRBJ1-1|.
CASSEWGSRTEAFF
TGTGCCAGCAGTGAATGGGGCTCCCGGACTGAAGCTTTCTTT
>TRBV5-1|.|TRBJ2-3|.
CASSLGGTPDTQYF
TGCGCCAGCAGCTTGGGGGGCACCCCAGATACGCAGTATTTT
>TRBV23-1|.|TRBJ2-5|.
CASSGGLQETQYF
TGCGCCAGCAGTGGGGGACTTCAGGAGACCCAGTACTTC
>TRBV10-3|TRBD1|TRBJ1-1|.
CAKYRGTEAFF
TGTGCCAAGTACAGGGGCACTGAAGCTTTCTTT
>TRBV4-2|TRBD1|TRBJ2-3|.
CASRDRGVTDTQYF
TGTGCCAGCCGGGACAGGGGCGTCACAGATACGCAGTATTTT
>TRBV21-1|.|TRBJ1-5|.
CASSGMPRDSNQPQHF
TGTGCCAGCAGCGGAATGCCCAGGGATAGCAATCAGCCCCAGCATTTT
>TRBV18|TRBD1|TRBJ1-2|.
CASSRDRDGGYTF
TGTGCCAGCTCACGGGACAGGGATGGCGGCTACACCTTC
>TRBV27|.|TRBJ2-3|.
CASKRGTDTQYF
TGTGCCAGCAAACGGGGCACAGATACGCAGTATTTT
>TRBV5-1|TRBD1|TRBJ1-1|.
CASSGILTGRTEAFF
TGCGCCAGCAGCGGGATATTGACAGGGCGTACTGAAGCTTTCTTT
>TRBV28|TRBD1|TRBJ2-6|.
CASSLFKTGQPGANVLTF
TGTGCCAGCAGTTTATTTAAGACAGGGCAACCTGGGGCCAACGTCCTGACTTTC
>TRBV7-9|.|TRBJ1-2|.
CASSKRRGTNYGYTF
TGTGCCAGCAGCAAGAGGAGGGGTACTAACTATGGCTACACCTTC